This T cell receptor (beta chain) is from a study of cytomegalovirus exposure and HLA in healthy donors. Sequenced by immunoSEQ multiplex PCR; TCRdb stores in-frame clones only, minus some. Of more than 90,000 clones listed, about 84% were seen once; the top ten hold 4% to 6%. Per the germline V gene, CDR1 is SGHRS and CDR2 is YFSETQ. Trimming left V 5 bases short and J 8 bases short, with 19 bases between. This CDR3 spans 14 amino acids. Concerning this clone itself: Its antigen is currently unknown.

Study findings and constraints: CMV antigen specificity of three CMV-associated chains was confirmed in vitro. 164 TCR beta chains were listed as cytomegalovirus-associated. Across donors, most TCRs were seen rarely, yet some public ones were widespread. It was reportedly the case that the classifier diagnosed cytomegalovirus status with high specificity and sensitivity.

Material for sequencing was PBMCs. This clonotype was obtained from a man aged 18 to 35 in good health and CMV-seronegative. The chain links TRBV5-1 to TRBJ1-1; D ambiguous. The CDR3 DNA reads as TGCGCCAGCAGATCCGGGTCAGCTCAAGGAGAAGCTTTCTTT. It translates to CASRSGSAQGEAFF.